The 15 T cell receptor beta chains in this list originate from one sample, sequenced in a study of cytomegalovirus exposure and HLA in healthy donors. It was with 60 Vbeta and 13 Jbeta primers that the PCR ran. Clones were sequenced by immunoSEQ multiplex PCR, and TCRdb holds only the in-frame ones, with some missing. The sample includes around 80,000 clones, roughly 65% of them seen just once. The source material was PBMCs. These TCRs come from a male donor in good health and CMV-seropositive.

CDR3 residues: CASSRDNNQPQHF. CDR3 bases: TGTGCCAGCAGTCGGGACAACAATCAGCCCCAGCATTTT. The V gene is TRBV2, the J gene TRBJ1-5; perhaps TRBD1 as D (6 bases). There are 13 residues in the CDR3. The V gene lost 5 bases and the J gene lost 3 bases, with 8 bases spanning the gap. The germline gives CDR1 SNHLY, CDR2 FYNNEI. The entire variable domain, with the rest obtained from reference TRBV2 and TRBJ1-5, is as follows: EPEVTQTPSHQVTQMGQEVILRCVPISNHLYFYWYRQILGQKVEFLVSFYNNEISEKSEIFDDQFSVERPDGSNFTLKIRSTKLEDSAMYFCASSRDNNQPQHFGDGTRLSIL.

In DNA, the CDR3 is TGTGCCAGCGCCGGGACAGGGACCTACGAGCAGTACTTC. This codes for CASAGTGTYEQYF. This chain joins TRBV25-1 and TRBJ2-7; TRBD1 matches 9 bases. Germline V gene sequence: CDR1 MGHDK, CDR2 SYGVNS. With 8 bases clipped from V and 2 bases from J, the junction kept 4 bases outside the gene matches. The CDR3 totals 13 residues.

This chain uses TRBV27 with TRBJ2-7, with D perhaps matching TRBD1 (6 bases). CDR3 length: 15 amino acids. Trimming took off 2 bases at V and 3 bases at J, with 14 bases between the two ends. In germline, CDR1 is MNHEY, CDR2 SMNVEV (reference sequence). The CDR3 nucleotides read TGTGCCAGCAGTTTAGTAGCTGGGGGCCTCTACGAGCAGTACTTC. Residues: CASSLVAGGLYEQYF.

The rearrangement links TRBV28 to TRBJ2-7, with D possibly TRBD2 on 5 matching bases. Looked up from germline, CDR1 is MDHEN and CDR2 is SYDVKM. With 5 bases removed from V and 9 bases from J, the gap between germline ends came to 17 bases. This CDR3 has 13 amino acids. In DNA form, the CDR3 reads TGTGCCAGCAGTCTAGAGTCTGCCCGGGGGCAGTACTTC. Residues: CASSLESARGQYF.

This clone came up a few times. The genes are TRBV7-8 and TRBJ2-7; 10 bases fit TRBD2. The CDR3 sequence is 14 residues long. Germline loops: CDR1 SGHVS, CDR2 FQNEAQ. V lost 6 bases to trimming and J lost 0 bases; unmatched junction nucleotides: 2. CDR3: CASSEREGSYEQYF. Here the CDR3 DNA reads TGTGCCAGCAGTGAGCGGGAGGGCTCCTACGAGCAGTACTTC.

This clone was counted once. This chain joins TRBV4-1 and TRBJ1-1; 7 bases match TRBD1. The germline CDR1 and CDR2 sequences are MGHRA and YSYEKL. Trimming at V came to 4 bases and at J to 1 base, leaving 12 bases not matched to a gene. This CDR3 is 17 amino acids long. The CDR3 loop reads CASSLTWDRIKNTEAFF. CDR3 sequence (DNA): TGCGCCAGCAGCCTAACCTGGGACAGAATAAAGAACACTGAAGCTTTCTTT.

The V call is TRBV19, the J call TRBJ2-3; 12 bases fit TRBD2. This CDR3 is 17 amino acids long. Germline trimming cut 5 bases from V and 1 base from J; bases unmatched to any gene: 7. Germline V CDR1 and CDR2: LNHDA, SQIVND (reference sequence). The CDR3 region has the DNA TGTGCCAGTAGTTGGCTAGCGGGAGGGCCGGGCACAGATACGCAGTATTTT. This sequence encodes CASSWLAGGPGTDTQYF. Full variable domain (missing parts from reference TRBV19 and TRBJ2-3): DGGITQSPKYLFRKEGQNVTLSCEQNLNHDAMYWYRQDPGQGLRLIYYSQIVNDFQKGDIAEGYSVSREKKESFPLTVTSAQKNPTAFYLCASSWLAGGPGTDTQYFGPGTRLTVL.

This clone showed up just a few times. The chain joins TRBV4-1 to TRBJ1-2; 9 positions match TRBD1. Looked up from germline, CDR1 is MGHRA and CDR2 is YSYEKL. The CDR3 has 16 amino acids. V lost 2 bases, J lost 6 bases, and 10 bases stayed unmatched. The CDR3 is CASSQLDGQGIDGYTF. CDR3 in DNA: TGCGCCAGCAGCCAATTAGACGGACAGGGGATCGATGGCTACACCTTC.

A remark on this clone: The junction departs from the called germline gene at one end, perhaps through a read error. Additional DNA sequences in this sample encode the identical CDR3. This chain uses TRBV5-1 with TRBJ1-4; weak D call: TRBD1 (6 bases). Germline V CDR1 and CDR2: SGHRS, YFSETQ. The CDR3 is made up of 14 amino acids. The CDR3 bases are TGCGCCAGCAGCTTTGGACAGTTTGATGAAAAACTGTTTTTC. Protein sequence: CASSFGQFDEKLFF.

This chain connects TRBV30 to TRBJ1-5, with D unclear. The CDR3 sequence is 16 residues long. The V and J ends lost 0 bases and 0 bases respectively, with 12 bases between them. Germline lookup yields CDR1 GTSNPN and CDR2 SVGIG (reference sequence). CDR3 residues: CAWSVRERSSNQPQHF. The CDR3, as DNA: TGTGCCTGGAGTGTACGAGAGAGGTCTAGCAATCAGCCCCAGCATTTT.

Only a few counts were recorded for this clone. The V call is TRBV6-6, the J call TRBJ1-6, with 8 bases fitting TRBD1. The junction had 1 base not matched to a gene; V was cut back by 5 bases and J by 7 bases. In germline, CDR1 is MNHNY, CDR2 SVGAGI (reference sequence). The CDR3 is 13 amino acids. CDR3 in DNA: TGTGCCAGCAGTGGACAGGGCAATTCACCCCTCCACTTT. It yields the protein CASSGQGNSPLHF.

V gene TRBV5-4 combines with J gene TRBJ2-7, with D perhaps TRBD1 (6 bases). Trimming stripped 3 bases from V and 5 bases from J, with 12 bases between. This CDR3 spans 13 amino acids. Germline CDR1 SGHNT, CDR2 YYREEE (reference sequence). The CDR3 loop is CASSSRGNHEQYF. As DNA, the CDR3 is TGTGCCAGCAGCTCGAGGGGGAACCACGAGCAGTACTTC. The full variable domain, its missing parts supplied by reference TRBV5-4 and TRBJ2-7, is ETGVTQSPTHLIKTRGQQVTLRCSSQSGHNTVSWYQQALGQGPQFIFQYYREEENGRGNFPPRFSGLQFPNYSSELNVNALELDDSALYLCASSSRGNHEQYFGPGTRLTVT.

In its sample, this clone was seen a few times. The chain couples TRBV29-1 to TRBJ2-2, with 9 nucleotides matching TRBD1. CDR1 is SQVTM and CDR2 is ANQGSEA in the germline V gene. The CDR3 consists of 12 residues. V trimming: 7 bases; J trimming: 7 bases; junction bases outside the gene matches: 4. This chain's CDR3 is CSGTGDSGELFF. For the CDR3, the DNA is TGCAGCGGGACAGGGGATAGCGGGGAGCTGTTTTTT.

This clone was found a few times. The J gene is TRBJ1-6, the V gene TRBV5-4, with TRBD1 matching over 7 bases. Unmatched junction bases numbered 3, after V lost 3 bases and J lost 0 bases. This CDR3 contains 16 residues. The V gene's germline CDR1 is SGHNT and CDR2 YYREEE (reference sequence). CDR3 sequence: CASSSGQSSYNSPLHF. DNA of the CDR3: TGTGCCAGCAGCTCGGGACAGAGCTCCTATAATTCACCCCTCCACTTT.

V gene TRBV9 combines with J gene TRBJ2-3, with D perhaps TRBD2 (5 bases). The V end was cut by 0 bases, the J end by 5 bases, with 10 bases between. This CDR3 is built from 14 residues. CDR1 SGDLS and CDR2 YYNGEE come from the germline V gene. The CDR3 bases are TGTGCCAGCAGCGTAGCTGCTCGGGGAGATACGCAGTATTTT. Its protein product is CASSVAARGDTQYF.